The 3 T cell receptor beta chains in this list originate from one sample, sequenced in a study of cytomegalovirus exposure and HLA in healthy donors. The PCR ran on 60 Vbeta and 13 Jbeta primers. Data came from immunoSEQ multiplex PCR; TCRdb stores just in-frame clones and leaves some out. In the table there are roughly 45,000 clones, about 60% of which are singletons. The sequenced material came from PBMCs. These TCRs come from a man in his 60s in good health and CMV-seropositive.

The rearrangement joins TRBV29-1 to TRBJ2-5; 8 bases align to TRBD1. Germline CDR1 and CDR2: SQVTM and ANQGSEA. The V gene end was trimmed by 5 bases and the J gene end by 5 bases; junction bases not matched to a gene: 7. The length of the CDR3 is 13 residues. The DNA of the CDR3 is TGCAGCGTTAGAAAGGACAGGGAGGAGACCCAGTACTTC. Translated, it gives CSVRKDREETQYF.

The chain couples TRBV15 to TRBJ2-7; possibly TRBD1 for D (5 bases). Germline V CDR1 and CDR2: LNHNV, YYDKDF (reference sequence). V was shortened by 0 bases and J by 7 bases, with 13 bases between the two germline ends. This CDR3 is 14 amino acids long. In nucleotides, the CDR3 is TGTGCCACCAGCAGAGAAAGTGGGGCGTATGAGCAGTACTTC. Its protein product is CATSRESGAYEQYF.

This clone has just a few counts. The chain has TRBV30 and TRBJ1-2; 9 nucleotides align to TRBD1. This CDR3 has 14 residues. CDR1 GTSNPN and CDR2 SVGIG come from the germline V gene (reference sequence). Trimming removed 3 bases from V and 3 bases from J; junction bases left unmatched: 5. The CDR3 spells CAWSPGTGYYGYTF. The DNA of the CDR3 is TGTGCCTGGAGCCCCGGGACAGGGTACTATGGCTACACCTTC.